The rows below give T cell receptor beta chains drawn from one sample of a study of siplizumab effects on memory and regulatory T cells. The table came from immunoSEQ multiplex PCR; TCRdb's copy has only in-frame clones and leaves some out. Of about 46,000 clones in the sample, over 90% were seen once. The sequenced sample was CD8+ T cells sorted from blood. The receptor set was obtained from a human donor in good health. Each CDR3 is given with its conserved first and last residue.

CDR3: CSALAGLYAEQYF; V: TRBV29-1
CDR3: CASSLGLAYEQYF; V: TRBV11-2
CDR3: CASTGAGFSNQPQHF; V: TRBV28
CDR3: CASSLSTESTGELFF; V: TRBV7-6
CDR3: CSVVTGAGDTGELFF; V: TRBV29-1
CDR3: CASSLGTRDNEQFF; V: TRBV7-3
CDR3: CASSQVHPQEQFF; V: TRBV4-1
CDR3: CASSLRYGRAVYNEQFF; V: TRBV11-2
CDR3: CASSYGQGGYEQYF; V: TRBV7-2
CDR3: CASSIVVGDRGNQPQHF; V: TRBV19